This TCR beta chain is drawn from a study of cytomegalovirus exposure and HLA in healthy donors. Study in general: Previous work identified 120 million or so unique TCR beta sequences from roughly 180 million T cells.

In this sample, this clone turned up once. Its antigen remains unidentified. The PCR contained 60 Vbeta and 13 Jbeta primers. Assay used: immunoSEQ multiplex PCR; TCRdb lists only in-frame clones, some missing. This table has approximately 210,000 clones, approximately 80% appearing once. The CDR3 is made up of 14 amino acids. Nominal health characterized the donors when sampled, though unrecorded immune exposures were likely. The study, taken as a whole, reports: Association of a missense DCLRE1C variant with TCR beta V- and J-gene trimming was reported in a later analysis.

This chain joins TRBV21-1 and TRBJ1-2. TRBV21-1 is a listed pseudogene. This clonotype originated in a woman in her 50s in good health and CMV-seropositive. Sequenced material: PBMCs. CDR3 nucleotides: TGTGCCAGCAGCAAAGCCGGTCGAGGTGATGGCTACACCTTC. Translation gives CASSKAGRGDGYTF.